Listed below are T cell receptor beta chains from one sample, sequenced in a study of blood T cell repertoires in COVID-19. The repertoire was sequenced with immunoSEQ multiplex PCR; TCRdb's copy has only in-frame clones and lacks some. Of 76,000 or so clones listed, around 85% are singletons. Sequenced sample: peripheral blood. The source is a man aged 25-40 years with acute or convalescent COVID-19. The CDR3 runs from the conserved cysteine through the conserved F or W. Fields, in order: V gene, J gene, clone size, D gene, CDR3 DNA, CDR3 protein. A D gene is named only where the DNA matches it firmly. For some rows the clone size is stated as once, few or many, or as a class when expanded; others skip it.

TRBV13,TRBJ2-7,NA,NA,TGTGCCAGCAGCTTAGGGCAGGGGATAGCCTACGAGCAGTACTTC,CASSLGQGIAYEQYF
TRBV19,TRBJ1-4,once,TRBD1,TGTGCCAGTAGGTCCCAGGGGACAGAGGTTGAAAAACTGTTTTTT,CASRSQGTEVEKLFF
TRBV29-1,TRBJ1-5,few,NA,TGCAGCGGCGGGACCCCCGGGGAGCCCCAGCATTTT,CSGGTPGEPQHF
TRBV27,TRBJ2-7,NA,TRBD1,TGTGCCAGCAGCCGGACAGGGAGCTCCTACGAGCAGTACTTC,CASSRTGSSYEQYF
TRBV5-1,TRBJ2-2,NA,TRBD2,TGCGCCAGCAGGGGACTAGCGAATACCGGGGAGCTGTTTTTT,CASRGLANTGELFF
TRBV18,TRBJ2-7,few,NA,TGTGCCAGCTCACCAGATAGTGCCGAGCAGTACTTC,CASSPDSAEQYF
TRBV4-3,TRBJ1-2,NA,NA,TGCGCCAGCCGAGGCCGTTATGGCTACACCTTC,CASRGRYGYTF
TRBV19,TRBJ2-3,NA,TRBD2,TGTGCCAGTAGATCTAGCGGTAGCACAGATACGCAGTATTTT,CASRSSGSTDTQYF
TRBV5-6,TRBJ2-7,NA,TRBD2,TGTGCCAGCAGCTCGCGACTAGCGGGAGTCATTGGCGTGCAGTACTTC,CASSSRLAGVIGVQYF
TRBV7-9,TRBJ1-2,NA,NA,TGTGCCAGCAGCCCAGGTGTCCTCTATGGCTACACCTTC,CASSPGVLYGYTF
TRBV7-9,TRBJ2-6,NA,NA,TGTGCCAGCAGCTCATCTGGGGCCAACGTCCTGACTTTC,CASSSSGANVLTF
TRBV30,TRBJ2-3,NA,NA,TGTGCCTGGATCGGGGGATTGATTAGCACAGATACGCAGTATTTT,CAWIGGLISTDTQYF
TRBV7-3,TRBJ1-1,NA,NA,TGTGCCAGCAGCTTAAACCCAGGGAGGGAGGCTTTCTTT,CASSLNPGREAFF
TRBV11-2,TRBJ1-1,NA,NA,TGTGCCAGCAGCTTAGTTGTCAGGGCGACTGAAGCTTTCTTT,CASSLVVRATEAFF
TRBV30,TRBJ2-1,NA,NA,TGTGCCTGGAGTGTCGGGAGTAAAAATGAGCAGTTCTTC,CAWSVGSKNEQFF
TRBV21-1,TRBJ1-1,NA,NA,TGTGCCAGCGGAGTTAACACTGAAGCTTTCTTT,CASGVNTEAFF
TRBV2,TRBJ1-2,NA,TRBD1,TGTGCCAGCAGTTGGACAGGGGGGGACTATGGCTACACCTTC,CASSWTGGDYGYTF
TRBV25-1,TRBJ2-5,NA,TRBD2,TGTGCCAGCAGTGAGGGAGGGGCACAAGAGACCCAGTACTTC,CASSEGGAQETQYF
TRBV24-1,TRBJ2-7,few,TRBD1,TGTGCCACCACCTCCCTCCGGGACAGCAGCTACGAGCAGTACTTC,CATTSLRDSSYEQYF
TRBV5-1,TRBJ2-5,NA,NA,TGCGCCAGCAGCTTGGACAGAGCTGAAGAGACCCAGTACTTC,CASSLDRAEETQYF
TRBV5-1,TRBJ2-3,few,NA,TGCGCCAGCAGCGACCGGCGGGATACGCAGTATTTT,CASSDRRDTQYF
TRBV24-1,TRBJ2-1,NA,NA,TGTGCCCCCCCCTGGGGAGGAAATGAGCAGTTCTTC,CAPPWGGNEQFF
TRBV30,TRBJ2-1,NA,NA,TGTGCCTGGAGAGGGGGTTCCTACAATGAGCAGTTCTTC,CAWRGGSYNEQFF
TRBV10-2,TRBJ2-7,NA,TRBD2,TGCGCCAGCAGTGAGCGACTAGCGGGAGGAAGGGACGAGCAGTACTTC,CASSERLAGGRDEQYF
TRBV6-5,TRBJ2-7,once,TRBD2,TGTGCCAGCAGGGTAGGGACTAGCGGAACGTACGAGCAGTACTTC,CASRVGTSGTYEQYF
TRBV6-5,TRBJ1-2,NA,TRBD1,TGTGCCAGCAGTATGACAGGGCTTTGGGGCTACACCTTC,CASSMTGLWGYTF
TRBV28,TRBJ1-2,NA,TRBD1,TGTGCCAGCAGTTTAGGGACAGGGACCATCTATGGCTACACCTTC,CASSLGTGTIYGYTF
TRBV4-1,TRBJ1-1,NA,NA,TGCGCCAGCAGCCAAGGGCCGGGGGGATTCACTGAAGCTTTCTTT,CASSQGPGGFTEAFF
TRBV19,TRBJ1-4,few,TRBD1,TGTGCCAGTAGTGTCGGACAGGCCCGTGAAAAACTGTTTTTT,CASSVGQAREKLFF
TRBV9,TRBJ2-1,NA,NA,TGTGCCAGCAGCGTAGGCTCAGGAATTGAGCAGTTCTTC,CASSVGSGIEQFF
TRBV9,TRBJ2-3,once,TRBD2,TGTGCCAGCAGCCAAGGACTAGCGGTCCTCACAGATACGCAGTATTTT,CASSQGLAVLTDTQYF
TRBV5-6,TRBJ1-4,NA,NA,TGTGCCAGCAGCTTTGACAGATTGAATGAAAAACTGTTTTTT,CASSFDRLNEKLFF
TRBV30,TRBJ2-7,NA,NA,TGTGCCTGGAGTCCGACAGGACTCTCCTACGAGCAGTACTTC,CAWSPTGLSYEQYF
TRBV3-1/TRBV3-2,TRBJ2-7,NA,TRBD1,TGTGCCAGCAGCCAAGTGGGTGTCCGGGACAGGATCTACGAGCAGTACTTC,CASSQVGVRDRIYEQYF